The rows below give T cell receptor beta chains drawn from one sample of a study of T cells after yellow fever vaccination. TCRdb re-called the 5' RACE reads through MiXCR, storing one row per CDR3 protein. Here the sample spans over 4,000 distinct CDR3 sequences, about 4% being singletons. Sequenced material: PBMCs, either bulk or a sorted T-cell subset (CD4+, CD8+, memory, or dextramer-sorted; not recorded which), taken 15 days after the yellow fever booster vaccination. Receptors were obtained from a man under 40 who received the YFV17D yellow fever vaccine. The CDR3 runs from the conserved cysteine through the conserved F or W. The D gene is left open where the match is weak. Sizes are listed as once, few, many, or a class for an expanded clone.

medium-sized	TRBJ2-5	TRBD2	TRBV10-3	CAVTSGAQETQYF	TGTGCCGTTACTAGCGGAGCCCAAGAGACCCAGTACTTC
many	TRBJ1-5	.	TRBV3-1	CASSQDKGNKANQPQHF	TGTGCCAGCAGCCAAGATAAGGGGAATAAGGCAAATCAGCCCCAGCATTTT
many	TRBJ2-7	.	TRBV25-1	CASSGHPSFRFHEQYF	TGTGCCAGCAGTGGCCATCCCAGCTTCAGGTTCCACGAGCAGTACTTC
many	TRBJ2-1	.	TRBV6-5	CASISSGALSYNEQFF	TGTGCCAGCATTAGTAGTGGGGCGCTCTCCTACAATGAGCAGTTCTTC
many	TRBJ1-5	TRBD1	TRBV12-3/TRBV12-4	CASSFQQGAGQPQHF	TGTGCCAGCAGCTTTCAACAGGGGGCCGGTCAGCCCCAGCATTTT
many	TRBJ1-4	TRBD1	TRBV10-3	CAISAGQGNEKLFF	TGTGCCATCAGTGCTGGACAGGGCAATGAAAAACTGTTTTTT
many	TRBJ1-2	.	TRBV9	CASSVTGNYGYTF	TGTGCCAGCAGCGTAACAGGGAACTATGGCTACACCTTC
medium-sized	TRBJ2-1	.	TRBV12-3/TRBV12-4	CASSPGLSYNEQFF	TGTGCCAGCAGTCCGGGACTTTCGTACAATGAGCAGTTCTTC
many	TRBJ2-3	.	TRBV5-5	CASSLGGRPTDTQYF	TGTGCCAGCAGCTTGGGAGGGAGGCCCACAGATACGCAGTATTTT
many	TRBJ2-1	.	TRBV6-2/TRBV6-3	CASNRDIGEQFF	TGTGCCAGCAACCGGGACATTGGTGAGCAGTTCTTC
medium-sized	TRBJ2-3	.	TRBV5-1	CASSPRAGTDTQYF	TGCGCCAGCAGCCCCCGTGCGGGCACAGATACGCAGTATTTT
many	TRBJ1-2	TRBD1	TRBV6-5	CASSQTGGLTSGYTF	TGTGCCAGCAGTCAGACAGGGGGTCTCACGTCTGGCTACACCTTC
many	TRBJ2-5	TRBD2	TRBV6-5	CASSYIGRGTQYF	TGTGCCAGCAGTTATATCGGGAGGGGGACCCAGTACTTC
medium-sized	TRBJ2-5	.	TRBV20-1	CSARDLGGRETQYF	TGCAGTGCTAGAGATCTGGGGGGTCGGGAGACCCAGTACTTC
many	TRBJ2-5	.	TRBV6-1	CASTTAAGVQETQYF	TGTGCCAGCACTACCGCGGCAGGGGTGCAAGAGACCCAGTACTTC
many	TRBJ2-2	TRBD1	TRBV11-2	CASSLLQGQVGAGTGELFF	TGTGCCAGCAGTCTCCTCCAGGGACAGGTTGGGGCAGGCACCGGGGAGCTGTTTTTT
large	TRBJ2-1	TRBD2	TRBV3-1	CASSQESGLERKQFF	TGTGCCAGCAGCCAAGAATCCGGACTAGAACGGAAACAGTTCTTC
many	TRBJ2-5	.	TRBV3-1	CASSQEWGTAETQYF	TGTGCCAGCAGCCAAGAGTGGGGAACGGCAGAGACCCAGTACTTC
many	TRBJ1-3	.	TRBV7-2	CASRGRGIGNTIYF	TGTGCCAGCAGGGGAAGGGGGATCGGAAACACCATATATTTT
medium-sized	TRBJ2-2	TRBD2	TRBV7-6	CASSLAKAGTSGKNTGELFF	TGTGCCAGCAGCTTAGCGAAGGCCGGGACTAGCGGGAAGAACACCGGGGAGCTGTTTTTT
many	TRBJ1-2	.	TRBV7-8	CASSHSGAGTRGGYTF	TGTGCCAGCAGCCATAGCGGAGCCGGGACCCGAGGCGGCTACACCTTC
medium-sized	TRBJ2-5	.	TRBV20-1	CSARYGQETQYF	TGCAGTGCTAGATATGGCCAAGAGACCCAGTACTTC
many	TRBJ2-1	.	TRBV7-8	CASSLEPPYNEQFF	TGTGCCAGCAGCTTAGAACCGCCTTACAATGAGCAGTTCTTC
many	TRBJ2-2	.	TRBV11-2	CASSLVGTGELFF	TGTGCCAGCAGCTTGGTCGGCACCGGGGAGCTGTTTTTT
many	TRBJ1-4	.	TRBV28	CASSLTDRYEKLFF	TGTGCCAGCAGTTTAACAGATCGGTACGAAAAACTGTTTTTT
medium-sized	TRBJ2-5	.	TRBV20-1	CSATGGRQETQYF	TGCAGTGCTACTGGGGGGCGCCAAGAGACCCAGTACTTC
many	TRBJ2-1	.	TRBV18	CASSLPTELNEQFF	TGTGCCAGCTCACTTCCGACCGAACTAAACGAGCAGTTCTTC
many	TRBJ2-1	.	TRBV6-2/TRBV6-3	CASTRVGGITSPLNNEQFF	TGTGCCAGCACGCGTGTTGGCGGAATAACTTCCCCGCTGAACAATGAGCAGTTCTTC
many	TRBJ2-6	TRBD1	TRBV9	CASSPLTGSGANVLTF	TGTGCCAGCAGCCCCCTGACAGGGTCTGGGGCCAACGTCCTGACTTTC
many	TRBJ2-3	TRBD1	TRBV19	CASSSDRGGNADTQYF	TGTGCCAGTAGTTCGGACAGGGGAGGAAACGCAGATACGCAGTATTTT
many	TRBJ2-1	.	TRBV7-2	CASTLQGGSYNEQFF	TGTGCCAGCACCCTACAGGGCGGCTCCTACAATGAGCAGTTCTTC
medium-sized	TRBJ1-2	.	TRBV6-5	CASSQGFNYGYTF	TGTGCCAGCAGCCAGGGCTTTAACTATGGCTACACCTTC
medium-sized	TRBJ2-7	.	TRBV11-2	CASSSRHYEQYF	TGTGCCAGCAGCTCACGCCACTACGAGCAGTACTTC
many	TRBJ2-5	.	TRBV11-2	CASSHLQETQYF	TGTGCCAGCAGTCACCTCCAAGAGACCCAGTACTTC
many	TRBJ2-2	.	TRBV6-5	CASRRETGELFF	TGTGCCAGCAGACGGGAGACCGGGGAGCTGTTTTTT
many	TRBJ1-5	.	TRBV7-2	CASSFAGSGRGRNQPQHF	TGTGCCAGCAGCTTTGCCGGGTCTGGTAGGGGAAGGAATCAGCCCCAGCATTTT
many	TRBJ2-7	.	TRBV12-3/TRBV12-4	CASSLAGQSYEQYF	TGTGCCAGCAGTTTAGCAGGACAATCCTACGAGCAGTACTTC
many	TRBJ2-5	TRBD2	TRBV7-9	CASSQLATETQYF	TGTGCCAGCAGCCAACTAGCGACCGAGACCCAGTACTTC
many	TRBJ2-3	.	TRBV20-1	CSARSAVITYTDTQYF	TGCAGTGCTAGGTCGGCTGTTATTACTTACACAGATACGCAGTATTTT
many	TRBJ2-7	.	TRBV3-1	CASSPQFVIYEQYF	TGTGCCAGCAGCCCCCAATTTGTCATCTACGAGCAGTACTTC
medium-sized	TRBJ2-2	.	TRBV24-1	CATSDRTTRPGAFTGELFF	TGTGCCACCAGTGACCGGACGACTAGGCCGGGAGCTTTTACCGGGGAGCTGTTTTTT
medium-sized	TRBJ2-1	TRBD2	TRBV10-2	CASSRTSGKNSYNEQFF	TGCGCCAGCAGTCGGACTAGCGGGAAGAACTCCTACAATGAGCAGTTCTTC
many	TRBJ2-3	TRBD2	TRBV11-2	CASSSLQGTSGRGRVDTQYF	TGTGCCAGCAGCTCTCTTCAGGGGACTAGCGGGAGAGGGAGGGTAGATACGCAGTATTTT
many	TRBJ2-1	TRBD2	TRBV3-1	CASSPAGLAGTREQFF	TGTGCCAGCAGCCCCGCTGGGCTAGCGGGAACCCGTGAGCAGTTCTTC
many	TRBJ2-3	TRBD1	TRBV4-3	CASSQDWDRGTTDTQYF	TGCGCCAGCAGCCAAGATTGGGACAGGGGGACCACAGATACGCAGTATTTT
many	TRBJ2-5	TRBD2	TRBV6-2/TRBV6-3	CASSYSSQSGGTQYF	TGTGCCAGCAGTTACTCGAGTCAGAGCGGGGGGACCCAGTACTTC
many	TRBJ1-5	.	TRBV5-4	CASSLVPGGNQPQHF	TGTGCCAGCAGCTTGGTTCCGGGTGGCAATCAGCCCCAGCATTTT